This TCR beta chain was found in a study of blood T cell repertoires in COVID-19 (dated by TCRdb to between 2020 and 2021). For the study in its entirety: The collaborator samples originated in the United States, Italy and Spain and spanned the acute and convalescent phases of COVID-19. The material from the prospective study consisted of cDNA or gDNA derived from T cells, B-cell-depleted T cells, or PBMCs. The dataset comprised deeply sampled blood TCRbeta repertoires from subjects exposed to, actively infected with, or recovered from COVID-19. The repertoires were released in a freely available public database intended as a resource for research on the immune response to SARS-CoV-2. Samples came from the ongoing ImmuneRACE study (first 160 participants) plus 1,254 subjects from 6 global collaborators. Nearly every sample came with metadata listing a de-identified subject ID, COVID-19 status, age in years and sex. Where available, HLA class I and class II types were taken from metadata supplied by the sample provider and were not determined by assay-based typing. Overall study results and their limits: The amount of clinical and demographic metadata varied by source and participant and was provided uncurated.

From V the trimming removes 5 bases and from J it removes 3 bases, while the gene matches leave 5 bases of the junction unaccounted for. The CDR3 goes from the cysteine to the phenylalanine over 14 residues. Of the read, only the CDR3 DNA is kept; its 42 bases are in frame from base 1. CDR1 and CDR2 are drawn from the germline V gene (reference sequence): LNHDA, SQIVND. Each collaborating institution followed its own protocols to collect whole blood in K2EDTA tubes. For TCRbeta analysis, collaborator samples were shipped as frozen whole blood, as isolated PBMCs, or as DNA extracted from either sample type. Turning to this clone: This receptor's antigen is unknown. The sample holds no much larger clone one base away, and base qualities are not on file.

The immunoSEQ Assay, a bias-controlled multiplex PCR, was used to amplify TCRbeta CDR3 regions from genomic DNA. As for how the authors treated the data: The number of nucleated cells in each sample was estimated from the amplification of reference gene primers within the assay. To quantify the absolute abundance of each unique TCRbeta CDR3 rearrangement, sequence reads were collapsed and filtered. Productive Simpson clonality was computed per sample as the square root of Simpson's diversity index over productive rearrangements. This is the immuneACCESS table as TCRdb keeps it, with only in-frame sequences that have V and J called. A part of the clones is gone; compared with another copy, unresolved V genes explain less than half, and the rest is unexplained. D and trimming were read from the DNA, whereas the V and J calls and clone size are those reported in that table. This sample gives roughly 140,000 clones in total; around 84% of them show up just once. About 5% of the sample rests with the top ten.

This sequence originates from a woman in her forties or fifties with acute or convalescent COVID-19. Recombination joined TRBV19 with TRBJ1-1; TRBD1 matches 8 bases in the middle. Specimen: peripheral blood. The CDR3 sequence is CASSLADRDTEAFF. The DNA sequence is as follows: TGTGCCAGTAGTTTAGCGGACAGGGACACTGAAGCTTTCTTT. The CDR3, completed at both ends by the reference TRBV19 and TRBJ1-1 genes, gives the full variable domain DGGITQSPKYLFRKEGQNVTLSCEQNLNHDAMYWYRQDPGQGLRLIYYSQIVNDFQKGDIAEGYSVSREKKESFPLTVTSAQKNPTAFYLCASSLADRDTEAFFGQGTRLTVV.